This T cell receptor (beta chain) was observed in a study of T cell repertoires in cytomegalovirus infection. This clonotype was recorded at least ten times. TCRdb re-derived calls from the reads in MiXCR, one entry per CDR3 protein. The sample includes about 240,000 distinct CDR3 sequences, roughly 6.5% of them seen just once. This CDR3 is built from 17 residues. V was trimmed by 2 bases and J by 7 bases, leaving 23 bases between them. Germline V gene lookup returns CDR1 MNHEY and CDR2 SVGEGT. The chain joins TRBV6-2 or TRBV6-3 to TRBJ1-1; TRBD1 is a possible D gene (6 bases). This sequence originates from a human donor in good health (CMV status not recorded). Some clones in this sample may be carry-over from other donors' samples. Sequencing was done on a sample of PBMCs. CDR3 residues: CASSYPGQSVWKGEAFF. In nucleotides, the CDR3 is TGTGCCAGCAGTTACCCCGGACAGTCGGTGTGGAAGGGTGAAGCTTTCTTT.